The T cell receptor beta chain under discussion was sequenced for a study of T cell repertoires in cytomegalovirus infection. TCRdb reprocessed the reads with MiXCR, giving one entry per CDR3 protein. The sample holds more than 350,000 distinct CDR3 sequences, around 32% seen once. This clonotype was found a few times. The CDR3 totals 15 residues. CDR1 is SGHDT and CDR2 is YYEEEE in the germline V gene. The V and J ends lost 8 bases and 10 bases respectively, with 22 bases between them. V gene TRBV5-6 combines with J gene TRBJ1-6, with D maybe TRBD1 (5 bases). Sequencing was carried out using PBMCs. The receptor was derived from a human donor in good health (CMV status not recorded). Some clones in this sample may be carry-over from other donors' samples. This chain's CDR3 is CASPSWWGPKSPLHF. Written as DNA, the CDR3 is TGTGCCAGTCCTAGTTGGTGGGGCCCTAAGTCACCCCTCCACTTT.